The TCR beta chain described here comes from a study of control samples from healthy donors and cancer patients. The germline CDR1 and CDR2 sequences are ENHRY and SYGVKD. The CDR3 covers 14 residues. V lost 2 bases and J lost 3, with 10 bases in between. A few counts support this clone. Sequenced by immunoSEQ multiplex PCR; TCRdb stores in-frame clones only, minus some. This sample yields about 92,000 clones, of which roughly four fifths are seen a single time; over 7.5% belongs to the top ten. The V and J genes are TRBV10-3 and TRBJ2-5; D possibly uses TRBD1 or TRBD2 (5 bases each). The material sequenced was blood. This receptor was obtained from a woman aged 60-75 years in good health. The CDR3 DNA reads TGTGCCATCAGTGAGGAGGGGACGAAAGAGACCCAGTACTTC. This gives the protein CAISEEGTKETQYF.